This passage covers 23 T cell receptor beta chains from one sample sequenced in a study of T cell responses to AZD1222 COVID-19 vaccine. This table comes from immunoSEQ multiplex PCR, and its TCRdb copy is limited to in-frame clones, with some not included. Of 95,000 to 150,000 clones listed, roughly 87% were seen once; the top ten hold just over 2.5%. Sequenced material: peripheral blood, taken 28 days after the second AZD1222 dose. These TCRs come from an adult who received the AZD1222 COVID-19 vaccine.

This clone has a single count. The V and J genes are TRBV19 and TRBJ1-1, with a weak D call TRBD1 (5 bases). CDR1 LNHDA and CDR2 SQIVND come from the germline V gene (reference sequence). The CDR3 totals 13 residues. The V end lost 5 bases, the J end lost 5 bases, and 12 bases lay between the germline ends. DNA of the CDR3: TGTGCCAGTAGTCCCCCGGGGGAGACTGAAGCTTTCTTT. Translating it yields CASSPPGETEAFF. Looking up the rest from reference TRBV19 and TRBJ1-1 gives the full variable domain: DGGITQSPKYLFRKEGQNVTLSCEQNLNHDAMYWYRQDPGQGLRLIYYSQIVNDFQKGDIAEGYSVSREKKESFPLTVTSAQKNPTAFYLCASSPPGETEAFFGQGTRLTVV.

In this sample, this clone turned up once. V gene TRBV5-4 combines with J gene TRBJ2-7; 12 bases are shared with TRBD1. The V gene end was trimmed by 4 bases and the J gene end by 7 bases; junction bases not matched to a gene: 6. The CDR3 covers 14 residues. The germline V gene has CDR1 SGHNT and CDR2 YYREEE (reference sequence). The CDR3 DNA sequence: TGTGCCAGCAGCCGGGGACAGGGGGCTTGGGAGCAGTACTTC. Protein product: CASSRGQGAWEQYF.

The rearrangement joins TRBV5-6 to TRBJ1-1, with D possibly TRBD1 on 6 matching bases. The CDR3 is 14 residues long. Per germline, CDR1 SGHDT and CDR2 YYEEEE. V dropped 2 bases and J dropped 5 bases, with 13 bases sitting between them. The CDR3 DNA follows: TGTGCCAGCAGCTTTAGGGGGGGCAAAACTGAAGCTTTCTTT. It is translated as CASSFRGGKTEAFF.

The chain uses TRBV12-3 or TRBV12-4 and TRBJ1-4; D is ambiguous. V was cut by 2 bases and J by 2 bases, with 3 bases left in between. This CDR3 has 13 amino acids. The CDR3 reads CASSLMTNEKLFF. The CDR3 DNA sequence: TGTGCCAGCAGTTTAATGACTAATGAAAAACTGTTTTTT.

V usage is TRBV30 and J usage is TRBJ2-7, with 7 bases that match TRBD1. Germline CDR1 reads GTSNPN; CDR2 reads SVGIG (reference sequence). The CDR3 runs 14 residues. The V gene end was trimmed by 7 bases and the J gene end by 3 bases; junction bases not matched to a gene: 12. The CDR3 DNA reads as TGTGCCTTAAAATACGGGACAGAGTACTACGAGCAGTACTTC. Translation gives CALKYGTEYYEQYF.

CDR3 in amino acids: CASSSERLAGGLYETQYF. For the CDR3, the DNA is TGTGCCAGCAGCTCGGAGCGACTAGCGGGGGGGCTCTATGAGACCCAGTACTTC. The chain couples TRBV7-9 to TRBJ2-5, with 14 bases that match TRBD2. Germline V gene lookup returns CDR1 SEHNR and CDR2 FQNEAQ (reference sequence). The CDR3 runs to 18 residues. V lost 4 bases to trimming and J lost 5 bases; unmatched junction nucleotides: 12.

V gene TRBV7-2 combines with J gene TRBJ1-1; D gene ambiguous. Germline CDR1 and CDR2: SGHTA and FQGNSA. Between the trimmed V and J ends, which lost 6 bases and 0 bases, there was a span of 8 bases. CDR3 length equals 13 residues. Here the CDR3 DNA reads TGTGCCAGCAGATTCGGCGTGAACACTGAAGCTTTCTTT. Translating gives CASRFGVNTEAFF.

This chain links TRBV7-2 with TRBJ1-1, with a weak D call TRBD1 (6 bases). Germline loops: CDR1 SGHTA, CDR2 FQGNSA. The CDR3 runs 15 residues. Trimming stripped 5 bases from V and 4 bases from J, with 17 bases between. CDR3 sequence (DNA): TGTGCCAGCAGCCTAGGGGGGTATAGGGGCACTGAAGCTTTCTTT. This translates into CASSLGGYRGTEAFF. Combining the CDR3 with reference TRBV7-2 and TRBJ1-1 gives the whole variable domain GAGVSQSPSNKVTEKGKDVELRCDPISGHTALYWYRQSLGQGLEFLIYFQGNSAPDKSGLPSDRFSAERTGGSVSTLTIQRTQQEDSAVYLCASSLGGYRGTEAFFGQGTRLTVV.

This chain joins TRBV5-1 and TRBJ2-7; D gene ambiguous. With 3 bases removed from V and 10 bases from J, the gap between germline ends came to 11 bases. The CDR3 has 11 residues. From germline, CDR1 is SGHRS and CDR2 YFSETQ. In nucleotides, the CDR3 is TGCGCCAGCAGCTCTTCGGACCTCCAGTACTTC. Protein product: CASSSSDLQYF.

The rearrangement joins TRBV5-1 to TRBJ1-2; maybe TRBD1 (5 bases). Trimming took off 0 bases at V and 7 bases at J, with 13 bases between the two ends. The CDR3 has 14 amino acids. Germline V gives CDR1 SGHRS, CDR2 YFSETQ. The CDR3 nucleotides read TGCGCCAGCAGCTTGGCCCAGGGTTCAGGTGGCTACACCTTC. Its protein product is CASSLAQGSGGYTF.

The J gene is TRBJ1-2, the V gene TRBV19; D not resolved. The ends were cut back, 3 bases at V and 3 bases at J, with 14 bases in the middle. Germline V gene lookup returns CDR1 LNHDA and CDR2 SQIVND (reference sequence). There are 15 residues in the CDR3. CDR3 bases: TGTGCCAGTAGTATTGAGAGGAGTGGCTACTATGGCTACACCTTC. Encoded protein: CASSIERSGYYGYTF.

Worth noting for this clone: Other DNA sequences in the sample encode the same CDR3. V and J are TRBV7-3 and TRBJ1-1; D is unresolved. The germline gives CDR1 SGHTA, CDR2 FQGTGA. Between the trimmed V and J ends, which lost 0 bases and 0 bases, there was a span of 2 bases. The CDR3 extends over 13 amino acids. The CDR3 sequence: CASSLTVNTEAFF. The DNA for the CDR3 is TGTGCCAGCAGCTTAACAGTGAACACTGAAGCTTTCTTT.

This chain connects TRBV27 to TRBJ1-4; D is perhaps TRBD1 (6 bases). CDR3 length: 15 residues. With 6 bases removed from V and 3 bases from J, the gap between germline ends came to 14 bases. The germline V gene has CDR1 MNHEY and CDR2 SMNVEV (reference sequence). CDR3 coding DNA: TGTGCCAGCAGGAGCGACAGGCTCCCTAATGAAAAACTGTTTTTT. It translates to CASRSDRLPNEKLFF.

The chain combines TRBV19 with TRBJ1-5; D possibly corresponds to TRBD1 (6 bases). CDR3 size: 15 residues. CDR1 and CDR2 from the germline V gene are LNHDA and SQIVND (reference sequence). The V end lost 2 bases, the J end lost 4 bases, and 12 bases lay between the germline ends. Written as DNA, the CDR3 is TGTGCCAGTAGTATACAGGGGTTGGGTAATCAGCCCCAGCATTTT. Translating it yields CASSIQGLGNQPQHF.

The V call is TRBV7-2, the J call TRBJ2-1; D is undetermined. Germline loops: CDR1 SGHTA, CDR2 FQGNSA. The CDR3 totals 12 residues. Trimming removed 5 bases at V and 6 bases at J, with 8 bases between. The DNA for the CDR3 is TGTGCCAGCAGCCTAGTCCTCAATGAGCAGTTCTTC. Translation: CASSLVLNEQFF.

The gene calls are TRBV7-9 and TRBJ1-4; tentatively, D is TRBD1 (5 bases). V dropped 2 bases and J dropped 3 bases, with 7 bases sitting between them. Germline assignment: CDR1 SEHNR and CDR2 FQNEAQ (reference sequence). This CDR3 contains 14 residues. CDR3 region: CASSLWGPNEKLFF. For the CDR3, the DNA is TGTGCCAGCAGCTTATGGGGACCTAATGAAAAACTGTTTTTT. The full variable domain, its missing parts supplied by reference TRBV7-9 and TRBJ1-4, is DTGVSQNPRHKITKRGQNVTFRCDPISEHNRLYWYRQTLGQGPEFLTYFQNEAQLEKSRLLSDRFSAERPKGSFSTLEIQRTEQGDSAMYLCASSLWGPNEKLFFGSGTQLSVL.

The chain couples TRBV19 to TRBJ1-5; the match to TRBD1 covers 11 bases. The CDR3 consists of 14 residues. V lost 5 bases to trimming and J lost 5 bases; unmatched junction nucleotides: 2. Germline CDR1 is LNHDA and CDR2 is SQIVND (reference sequence). In DNA, the CDR3 is TGTGCCAGTAGTGGGACAGGGGGTCATCAGCCCCAGCATTTT. Translated: CASSGTGGHQPQHF.

This chain links TRBV24-1 with TRBJ1-5; 11 positions match TRBD1. The CDR3 is made up of 14 amino acids. The V gene end was trimmed by 4 bases and the J gene end by 9 bases; junction bases not matched to a gene: 4. Germline CDR1 KGHDR, CDR2 SFDVKD. In nucleotides, the CDR3 is TGTGCCACCAGTGACACCGGGACAGGGGGGCCCCAGCATTTT. This gives the protein CATSDTGTGGPQHF.

The rearrangement uses TRBV7-6 and TRBJ2-7; no clear D. The germline gives CDR1 SGHVS, CDR2 FNYEAQ. V gave up 5 bases and J gave up 2 bases, with 10 bases separating them. This CDR3 region has 13 residues. DNA for the CDR3: TGTGCCAGCAGCCTGGCCCAAACCTACGAGCAGTACTTC. The encoded protein is CASSLAQTYEQYF.

This chain links TRBV7-6 with TRBJ1-6; TRBD1 matches 9 bases. This CDR3 contains 15 residues. J was trimmed by 7 bases and V by 2 bases; bases with no gene match: 3. Germline V gene lookup returns CDR1 SGHVS and CDR2 FNYEAQ. The CDR3 DNA is TGTGCCAGCAGCTTAACGGGGACAGGGAATTCACCCCTCCACTTT. It yields the protein CASSLTGTGNSPLHF.

There are a few counts of this clone. The CDR3 loop is CASSYGGTGFEQYF. The DNA for the CDR3 is TGTGCCAGCAGTTACGGCGGGACAGGTTTCGAGCAGTACTTC. J is TRBJ2-7 and V is TRBV6-2 or TRBV6-3; 8 bases are shared with TRBD1. CDR1 and CDR2 (germline): MNHEY, SVGEGT. V lost 2 bases and J lost 6; bases outside the gene matches: 6. The length of the CDR3 is 14 residues.

This clone showed up just a few times. The chain joins TRBV18 to TRBJ2-3; a possible D gene is TRBD1 (6 bases). CDR1 is KGHSH, CDR2 LQKENI, per germline. This CDR3 is 13 amino acids long. The V end was cut by 8 bases, the J end by 6 bases, with 15 bases between. CDR3 in amino acids: CASQSTGSDTQYF. The CDR3 bases are TGTGCCAGCCAAAGTACAGGGAGCGATACGCAGTATTTT.

The chain couples TRBV6-2 or TRBV6-3 to TRBJ1-2; 7 nucleotides align to TRBD1. This CDR3 has 13 amino acids. Germline-derived CDR1 and CDR2 are MNHEY and SVGEGT. V shed 2 bases, J shed 7 bases, and the junction held 4 bases outside the gene matches. CDR3 residues: CASSYAGTVGYTF. Written as DNA, the CDR3 is TGTGCCAGCAGTTACGCCGGGACAGTTGGCTACACCTTC.